This paragraph reports one T cell receptor beta chain. Its antigen is as yet unknown. CDR1 is DFQATT, CDR2 SNEGSKA, per germline (reference sequence). The CDR3 is 15 amino acids. The junction had 8 bases not matched to a gene; V was cut back by 3 bases and J by 0 bases. This specimen comes from a study of T-cell reconstitution after alpha-beta-depleted transplantation in children. Study-level results: T-cell counts and diversity were attributed mostly to newly produced T cells one year after transplant. The origin of high day-60 TCRbeta diversity in some patients lay in surviving recipient T cells and thymic progenitors. The study reportedly traced alpha-beta T cells about two months after transplant to several hundred expanded graft clones.

Unique molecular identifiers were incorporated into the prepared TCRbeta library. TCRdb processed the PCR reads anew with MiXCR; each CDR3 protein has one entry. The table lists fewer than 700,000 distinct CDR3 sequences, 10% to 15% of them singletons, with roughly 2.3% in the top ten. The sample consisted of PBMCs, mostly from graft donor cells, taken 360 days after TCRalphabeta/CD19-depleted stem cell transplant. The V call is TRBV20-1, the J call TRBJ2-7, with TRBD1 identical over 7 bases. The receptor comes from a male patient aged 10-17 years who had a stem cell transplant for acute myeloid leukemia, so the T cells may come from the graft donor. The CDR3 protein is CSASRRQGPSYEQYF. The CDR3 nucleotides read TGCAGTGCTAGTAGAAGACAGGGACCCTCCTACGAGCAGTACTTC.